This T cell receptor beta chain is from a study of shared clonotypes between healthy human individuals. The wider study: The donor pool was made up of a couple of women and a few men aged 18 to 49.

As defined, naive CD8 cells were CD45RO-negative and positively selected for CCR7, with terminally differentiated effector memory CD45RA+ cells excluded. There were no recent acute infections or vaccinations among the donors, who were healthy HIV-negative adults. Data came from immunoSEQ multiplex PCR; TCRdb stores just in-frame clones and leaves some out. The data hold about 2.1 million clones, with roughly 91% observed a single time. The CDR3 is 16 residues long. The germline gives CDR1 ENHRY, CDR2 SYGVKD. V lost 0 bases and J lost 8; bases outside the gene matches: 8. With regard to this clone: Antigen: not known.

Notes on the study in general: Sampling used blood alone; tissue repertoires probably differ.

The chain recombines TRBV10-3 with TRBJ1-4; TRBD1 aligns across 8 bases. This receptor was identified in a young man in good health. Some clones in this sample may be carry-over from other donors' samples. The sample consisted of naive CD8+ T cells from PBMCs. The CDR3 DNA follows: TGTGCCATCAGTGAGTCGAAGCAGGGGGCGCGGGAAAAACTGTTTTTT. Translation gives CAISESKQGAREKLFF.